Following are 28 T cell receptor beta chains from one sample sequenced in a study of beta chain features in type 1 diabetes. Study-level points and caveats: There was a moderate but significant shortening of TCRB CDR3s in all four CD4+ subsets of Type 1 diabetes patients.

Antigens for these TCRs are unknown. The investigators reverse transcribed all of the isolated RNA, so they sequenced expressed TCRB transcripts. Sequenced by immunoSEQ multiplex PCR; TCRdb stores in-frame clones only, minus some. The table records roughly 730,000 clones, under 15% of them present only once. The sequenced sample consisted of naive CD4+ T cells from blood. These receptors were obtained from a man aged 18 to 30 with type 1 diabetes.

The rearrangement uses TRBV5-4 and TRBJ2-3; D gene unclear. With 0 bases removed from V and 2 bases from J, the gap between germline ends came to 7 bases. CDR1 is SGHNT, CDR2 YYREEE, per germline (reference sequence). The CDR3 loop spans 14 amino acids. The CDR3 coding sequence is TGTGCCAGCAGCTTGGCCGGAAACACAGATACGCAGTATTTT. It yields the protein CASSLAGNTDTQYF. The full variable domain, in which reference TRBV5-4 and TRBJ2-3 provide the parts outside the CDR3, is ETGVTQSPTHLIKTRGQQVTLRCSSQSGHNTVSWYQQALGQGPQFIFQYYREEENGRGNFPPRFSGLQFPNYSSELNVNALELDDSALYLCASSLAGNTDTQYFGPGTRLTVL.

This clone appeared a few times. The genes are TRBV2 and TRBJ1-2; tentatively, D is TRBD1 (6 bases). CDR3 size: 9 residues. Per germline, CDR1 SNHLY and CDR2 FYNNEI. Written as DNA, the CDR3 is TGTACTCGTGACAGGACCTACACCTTC. It translates to CTRDRTYTF.

The rearrangement uses TRBV7-9 and TRBJ2-5; D perhaps matches TRBD1 (6 bases). The germline gives CDR1 SEHNR, CDR2 FQNEAQ (reference sequence). This CDR3 region has 17 residues. Trimming removed 1 base from V and 2 bases from J, with 17 bases in between. The CDR3 nucleotides read TGTGCCAGCAGCTTAGGACTGTCGACAGGCCAACAAGAGACCCAGTACTTC. It translates to CASSLGLSTGQQETQYF.

The chain combines TRBV18 with TRBJ2-7; D not resolved. This CDR3 region has 14 residues. Germline V gene lookup returns CDR1 KGHSH and CDR2 LQKENI. V was pared by 1 base and J by 0 bases, with 7 bases between. Written as DNA, the CDR3 is TGTGCCAGCTCACCACTTTCGTCCTCCTACGAGCAGTACTTC. Protein sequence: CASSPLSSSYEQYF.

This clone turned up a few times. This chain links TRBV5-4 with TRBJ2-7; D is possibly TRBD2 (5 bases). CDR1 is SGHNT and CDR2 is YYREEE in the germline V gene (reference sequence). The V gene lost 0 bases and the J gene lost 7 bases, with 17 bases spanning the gap. The CDR3 is 15 residues long. This CDR3 is CASSLEPQSRGEQYF. In DNA, the CDR3 is TGTGCCAGCAGCTTGGAACCGCAGTCTCGAGGGGAGCAGTACTTC.

The rearrangement joins TRBV7-9 to TRBJ1-4; the D gene is possibly TRBD1 (5 bases). Trimming removed 4 bases at V and 6 bases at J, with 9 bases between. The CDR3 consists of 13 residues. Germline-derived CDR1 and CDR2 are SEHNR and FQNEAQ (reference sequence). The CDR3: CASSWEGHEKLFF. The CDR3 coding sequence is TGTGCCAGCAGCTGGGAGGGGCATGAAAAACTGTTTTTT.

Remarks on this clone: Other DNA sequences from this sample encode an identical CDR3 as well. The chain's CDR3 is CAWSVNTDTQYF. The CDR3, as DNA: TGTGCCTGGAGTGTCAACACAGATACGCAGTATTTT. The chain couples TRBV30 to TRBJ2-3; D is ambiguous. The CDR3 is 12 amino acids. V lost 0 bases and J lost 2, with 3 bases in between. The germline gives CDR1 GTSNPN, CDR2 SVGIG (reference sequence).

The gene calls are TRBV27 and TRBJ1-1, with 11 bases identical to TRBD1. The V and J ends lost 5 bases and 5 bases, in that order; junction bases with no gene match: 7. The CDR3 contains 15 residues. Germline V CDR1 and CDR2: MNHEY, SMNVEV (reference sequence). CDR3 sequence: CASSTPDRGRTEAFF. In nucleotides, the CDR3 is TGTGCCAGCAGTACCCCGGACAGGGGGCGAACTGAAGCTTTCTTT.

This clone was detected only a few times. The chain joins TRBV2 to TRBJ2-1; D might be TRBD2 (6 bases). The ends were cut back, 2 bases at V and 5 bases at J, with 19 bases in the middle. CDR3 length: 17 amino acids. Per the germline V gene, CDR1 is SNHLY and CDR2 is FYNNEI. The CDR3 DNA follows: TGTGCCAGCAGTGAATGGGGTCTAGCGCCCCCAAACAATGAGCAGTTCTTC. It specifies CASSEWGLAPPNNEQFF.

This chain connects TRBV27 to TRBJ2-7; the match to TRBD2 covers 7 bases. The CDR3 loop spans 13 amino acids. V lost 5 bases and J lost 4; bases outside the gene matches: 5. Germline-derived CDR1 and CDR2 are MNHEY and SMNVEV (reference sequence). CDR3 residues: CASSRPGGYEQYF. The CDR3 DNA reads as TGTGCCAGCAGTCGCCCGGGGGGTTACGAGCAGTACTTC.

This rearrangement joins TRBV6-4 to TRBJ2-4; D ambiguous. The germline CDR1 and CDR2 sequences are MRHNA and SNTAGT. The V end lost 5 bases, the J end lost 0 bases, and 17 bases lay between the germline ends. This CDR3 comprises 17 residues. CDR3 sequence: CASSLPKEKGAKNIQYF. The CDR3 region has the DNA TGTGCCAGCAGTTTACCGAAGGAGAAGGGAGCCAAAAACATTCAGTACTTC.

The chain couples TRBV28 to TRBJ2-1; 9 bases are a match to TRBD1. CDR1 and CDR2 from the germline V gene are MDHEN and SYDVKM. This CDR3 contains 14 residues. The ends lost 8 bases at V and 8 bases at J; junction bases unmatched: 10. The CDR3 sequence: CASLAGQGSHEQFF. The CDR3 DNA follows: TGTGCCAGCCTCGCGGGACAGGGTTCCCATGAGCAGTTCTTC.

This clone came up a few times. This chain's CDR3 is CASSVVGQSDPEAFF. CDR3 nucleotide sequence: TGTGCCAGCAGCGTAGTAGGGCAGTCAGACCCTGAAGCTTTCTTT. The chain employs TRBV9 and TRBJ1-1; no reliable D call. Germline CDR1 and CDR2: SGDLS and YYNGEE. CDR3 length: 15 residues. The ends were cut back, 0 bases at V and 6 bases at J, with 15 bases in the middle.

This clone has more than one count but fewer than ten. This chain joins TRBV19 and TRBJ1-6; D is unresolved. CDR3 length: 15 residues. Germline V CDR1 and CDR2: LNHDA, SQIVND (reference sequence). Trimming took off 4 bases at V and 10 bases at J, with 17 bases between the two ends. The CDR3 nucleotides are TGTGCCAGTAGTAGGCAAGCCGGCGCGAGGTCACCCCTCCACTTT. Translating gives CASSRQAGARSPLHF.

The chain is built from TRBV28 and TRBJ1-1; D uncertain. The germline gives CDR1 MDHEN, CDR2 SYDVKM. The ends were cut back, 10 bases at V and 4 bases at J, with 13 bases in the middle. The CDR3 runs to 12 residues. DNA of the CDR3: TGTGCCATCACGGCAGAAGGCACTGAAGCTTTCTTT. Protein: CAITAEGTEAFF.

On this clone itself: The sample holds other DNA sequences that translate to the same CDR3. The V and J genes are TRBV6-5 and TRBJ2-7; D is unclear. The CDR3 spans 11 residues. The ends were cut back, 6 bases at V and 3 bases at J, with 6 bases in the middle. Germline V gene lookup returns CDR1 MNHEY and CDR2 SVGAGI. The CDR3 spells CASSTSYEQYF. The CDR3 region has the DNA TGTGCCAGCAGCACAAGCTACGAGCAGTACTTC.

The chain has TRBV7-9 and TRBJ1-5; D gene ambiguous. Germline CDR1 and CDR2: SEHNR and FQNEAQ (reference sequence). CDR3 size: 14 residues. The V and J ends lost 1 base and 6 bases respectively, with 10 bases between them. The CDR3: CASSLESVRQPQHF. The CDR3, as DNA: TGTGCCAGCAGCTTAGAGTCAGTCCGTCAGCCCCAGCATTTT.

This clone was seen more than once but under ten times. Other nucleotide sequences in the sample specify the same CDR3. This chain links TRBV18 with TRBJ1-5, with 8 bases identical to TRBD1. V was clipped by 3 bases and J by 6 bases; unmatched bases: 4. The CDR3 length is 14 residues. Looked up from germline, CDR1 is KGHSH and CDR2 is LQKENI. The CDR3 DNA sequence: TGTGCCAGCTCACCCGGACAGGGCGGTCAGCCCCAGCATTTT. This translates into CASSPGQGGQPQHF.

The chain joins TRBV7-2 to TRBJ1-2, with D perhaps TRBD1 (6 bases). The V end lost 5 bases, the J end lost 6 bases, and 13 bases lay between the germline ends. The CDR3 is 13 residues long. Germline CDR1 and CDR2: SGHTA and FQGNSA. The DNA for the CDR3 is TGTGCCAGCAGCCTGGGGGCGGAGGATGGCTACACCTTC. It specifies CASSLGAEDGYTF.

This sequence joins TRBV7-3 and TRBJ1-1; D uncertain. This CDR3 is built from 13 residues. Deletions cut 6 bases from V and 5 bases from J, with 13 bases between. CDR1 SGHTA and CDR2 FQGTGA come from the germline V gene. The CDR3: CASSPGMETEAFF. The CDR3 DNA sequence: TGTGCCAGCAGTCCGGGAATGGAGACTGAAGCTTTCTTT.

The table lists this clone with a few counts. This sequence joins TRBV10-3 and TRBJ2-1; no firm D call. Germline V gene lookup returns CDR1 ENHRY and CDR2 SYGVKD. Trimming removed 3 bases at V and 4 bases at J, with 13 bases between. The CDR3 covers 15 residues. The CDR3 region is CAISDAQNLYNEQFF. For the CDR3, the DNA is TGTGCCATCAGTGACGCGCAGAACCTTTACAATGAGCAGTTCTTC.

V and J are TRBV9 and TRBJ1-2; 10 positions agree with TRBD1. After removal of 3 bases from V and 6 bases from J, the junction contained 5 bases not matched to a gene. The CDR3 loop spans 14 amino acids. Germline V gives CDR1 SGDLS, CDR2 YYNGEE. DNA for the CDR3: TGTGCCAGCAGCGCTATGACAGGGGGCGATGGCTACACCTTC. Translated, it gives CASSAMTGGDGYTF.

The rearrangement joins TRBV7-2 to TRBJ2-5; unclear D gene. Trimming removed 6 bases at V and 1 base at J, with 12 bases between. The CDR3 is 14 amino acids. Germline V gives CDR1 SGHTA, CDR2 FQGNSA. The CDR3 DNA reads as TGTGCCAGCAGGAAAGGGCCGGGCCAAGAGACCCAGTACTTC. It yields the protein CASRKGPGQETQYF.

Only a few counts were recorded for this clone. This chain uses TRBV28 with TRBJ1-1, with D tentatively TRBD1 (5 bases). CDR1 is MDHEN, CDR2 SYDVKM, per germline. V was cut by 8 bases and J by 5 bases, with 12 bases left in between. The CDR3 covers 12 residues. The chain's CDR3 is CASGRVSTEAFF. The CDR3 coding sequence is TGTGCCAGCGGCAGGGTATCGACTGAAGCTTTCTTT.

This clone was picked up a small number of times. This rearrangement joins TRBV9 to TRBJ1-5; D remains unclear. Trimming shortened V by 1 base and J by 7 bases, and 9 bases separated the two germline ends. The CDR3 is 13 residues long. Germline CDR1 is SGDLS and CDR2 is YYNGEE. The CDR3, as DNA: TGTGCCAGCAGCGTAAGCGGGCGGCAGCCCCAGCATTTT. It codes for CASSVSGRQPQHF. Together with reference TRBV9 and TRBJ1-5, the CDR3 gives the full variable domain: DSGVTQTPKHLITATGQRVTLRCSPRSGDLSVYWYQQSLDQGLQFLIQYYNGEERAKGNILERFSAQQFPDLHSELNLSSLELGDSALYFCASSVSGRQPQHFGDGTRLSIL.

The chain carries TRBV18 and TRBJ1-1; no clear D gene. Trimming took off 2 bases at V and 5 bases at J, with 18 bases between the two ends. Germline CDR1 reads KGHSH; CDR2 reads LQKENI. This CDR3 has 16 residues. Here the CDR3 DNA reads TGTGCCAGCTCACCAAGGCGAGTGGAGGAGGGAACTGAAGCTTTCTTT. Amino acid sequence: CASSPRRVEEGTEAFF.

This clone was found a few times. The V gene is TRBV29-1, the J gene TRBJ2-7; D is unclear. Between the trimmed V and J ends, which lost 6 bases and 2 bases, there was a span of 23 bases. The CDR3 has 16 residues. Looked up from germline, CDR1 is SQVTM and CDR2 is ANQGSEA. The DNA of the CDR3 is TGCAGCGTGGCGGAACCCCCCCCTCGGTCGACCTACGAGCAGTACTTC. Translated: CSVAEPPPRSTYEQYF.

This clone showed up just a few times. This chain uses TRBV7-2 with TRBJ1-1; 10 nucleotides align to TRBD1. V dropped 2 bases and J dropped 3; count of bases not matched to a gene: 6. This CDR3 has 16 amino acids. Germline CDR1 and CDR2: SGHTA and FQGNSA. This CDR3 is CASSLRTGGSYTEAFF. DNA for the CDR3: TGTGCCAGCAGCTTACGGACAGGGGGATCGTACACTGAAGCTTTCTTT. Drawing the rest from reference TRBV7-2 and TRBJ1-1, the complete variable domain is GAGVSQSPSNKVTEKGKDVELRCDPISGHTALYWYRQSLGQGLEFLIYFQGNSAPDKSGLPSDRFSAERTGGSVSTLTIQRTQQEDSAVYLCASSLRTGGSYTEAFFGQGTRLTVV.